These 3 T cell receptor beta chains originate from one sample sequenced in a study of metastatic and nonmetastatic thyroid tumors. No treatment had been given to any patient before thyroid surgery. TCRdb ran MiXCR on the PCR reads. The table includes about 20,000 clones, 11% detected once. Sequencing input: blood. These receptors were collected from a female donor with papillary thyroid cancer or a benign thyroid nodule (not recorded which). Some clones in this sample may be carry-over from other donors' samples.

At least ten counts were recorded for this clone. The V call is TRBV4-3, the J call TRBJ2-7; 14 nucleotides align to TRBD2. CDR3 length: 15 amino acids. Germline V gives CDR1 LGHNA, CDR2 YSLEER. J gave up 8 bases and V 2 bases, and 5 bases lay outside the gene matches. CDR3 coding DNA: TGCGCCAGCAGCCAATCGGGACTAGCGGGAGTCCAGCAGTACTTC. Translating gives CASSQSGLAGVQQYF.

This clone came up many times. The CDR3 DNA reads TGTGCCAGTAGTATAGGCCCCGAGGGGGAGCAGTTCTTC. This encodes CASSIGPEGEQFF. The chain employs TRBV19 and TRBJ2-1; D may be TRBD1 or TRBD2 (5 bases each). In germline, CDR1 is LNHDA, CDR2 SQIVND (reference sequence). CDR3 length: 13 residues. Trimming pared 1 base from V and 10 bases from J, leaving 11 bases between. Complete variable domain (other parts from reference TRBV19 and TRBJ2-1): DGGITQSPKYLFRKEGQNVTLSCEQNLNHDAMYWYRQDPGQGLRLIYYSQIVNDFQKGDIAEGYSVSREKKESFPLTVTSAQKNPTAFYLCASSIGPEGEQFFGPGTRLTVL.

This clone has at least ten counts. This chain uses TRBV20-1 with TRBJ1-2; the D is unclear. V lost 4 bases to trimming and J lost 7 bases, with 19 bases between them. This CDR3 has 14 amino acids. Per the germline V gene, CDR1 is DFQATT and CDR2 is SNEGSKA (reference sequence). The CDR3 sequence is CSAILPRRTGGYTF. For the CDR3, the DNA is TGCAGTGCTATTCTACCGAGGCGAACCGGTGGCTACACCTTC.